What follows describes a single T cell receptor beta chain. Its target is unknown. Use of 60 Vbeta and 13 Jbeta primers characterized the PCR. The assay was immunoSEQ multiplex PCR, and TCRdb's table has in-frame clones only and misses some. The table shows about 150,000 clones, with more than 80% occurring only once. The CDR3 loop spans 14 amino acids. Germline assignment: CDR1 LGHNA and CDR2 YSLEER. Trimming removed 0 bases at V and 4 bases at J, with 9 bases between. This specimen belongs to a study of cytomegalovirus exposure and HLA in healthy donors. Study details: A prior study identified 110 million or so unique TCR beta sequences from roughly 180 million T cells. Study outcomes and limitations: Highly shared sequence variants in one cluster were likely a sequencing artifact. Serostatus for CMV was the only available immune exposure information.

Material: PBMCs. V usage is TRBV4-3 and J usage is TRBJ1-2; the D is unclear. The clonotype comes from a woman aged 40 to 55 in good health and CMV-seropositive. CDR3 nucleotides: TGCGCCAGCAGCCAAGATAGGGCGGGCTATGGCTACACCTTC. This encodes CASSQDRAGYGYTF.